This entry features one T cell receptor beta chain sequence. The antigen is unknown. Selected pancreatic ductal adenocarcinoma patients had undergone surgery without neoadjuvant therapy. This specimen belongs to a study of T cells in pancreatic ductal adenocarcinoma. Points from the study as a whole: Results skew toward the minority of patients with early-stage disease.

The protocol was immunoSEQ multiplex PCR, while the TCRdb copy is restricted to in-frame clones and leaves out a portion. The sample lists some 16,000 clones, around 91% occurring once. This CDR3 has 15 residues. Germline assignment: CDR1 LNHNV and CDR2 YYDKDF (reference sequence). Trimming pared 5 bases from V and 0 bases from J, leaving 14 bases between. Input material: PBMCs. The chain links TRBV15 to TRBJ2-7, with D perhaps matching TRBD2 (5 bases). The source is a human donor with pancreatic ductal adenocarcinoma. The CDR3 loop is CATSLVRGSSYEQYF. The CDR3 DNA follows: TGTGCCACCAGCTTGGTCCGGGGTAGCTCCTACGAGCAGTACTTC.